This T cell receptor beta chain emerged from a study of control samples from healthy donors and cancer patients. This CDR3 region has 11 residues. Trimming cost V 3 bases and J 7 bases, with 7 bases left between them. In germline, CDR1 is SEHNR, CDR2 FQNEAQ (reference sequence). Method: immunoSEQ multiplex PCR; TCRdb's copy keeps in-frame clones and lacks some. The sample yields about 150,000 clones, 92% seen once. The genes are TRBV7-9 and TRBJ2-7, with unresolved D. Sequencing used blood. This sequence originates from a woman aged 25 to 39 in good health. The CDR3 DNA sequence: TGTGCCAGCAGCTTTTCCGGTGAGCAGTACTTC. Translation gives CASSFSGEQYF.